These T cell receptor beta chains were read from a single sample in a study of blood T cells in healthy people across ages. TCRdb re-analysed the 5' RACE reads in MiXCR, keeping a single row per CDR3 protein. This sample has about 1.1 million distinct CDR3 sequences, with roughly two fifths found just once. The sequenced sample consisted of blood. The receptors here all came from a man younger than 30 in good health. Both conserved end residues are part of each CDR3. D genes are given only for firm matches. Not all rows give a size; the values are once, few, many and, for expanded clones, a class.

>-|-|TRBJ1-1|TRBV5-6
TGTGCCAGCAGCTTGGCCATCCAGGGGAACACTGAAGCTTTCTTT
CASSLAIQGNTEAFF
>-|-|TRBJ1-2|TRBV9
TGTGCCAGCAGCCCCCGGGGGAGTGGAGCCCTCGGCTACACCTTC
CASSPRGSGALGYTF
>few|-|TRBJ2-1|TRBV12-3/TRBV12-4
TGTGCCAGCAGTTCCGACCTCTATGAGCAGTTCTTC
CASSSDLYEQFF
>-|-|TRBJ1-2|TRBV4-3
TGCGCCAGCAGCCCAAACCCTATAGACCGCCGCCCGTCTAACTATGGCTACACCTTC
CASSPNPIDRRPSNYGYTF
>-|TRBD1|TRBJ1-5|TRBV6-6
TGTGCCAGCAGTTACCGGACAGGTTCCAATCAGCCCCAGCATTTT
CASSYRTGSNQPQHF
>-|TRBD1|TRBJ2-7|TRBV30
TGTGCCTGGAACAGGGGGAGGCCCTACGAGCAGTACTTC
CAWNRGRPYEQYF
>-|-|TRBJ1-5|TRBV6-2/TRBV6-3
TGTGCCAGCAGGATGACAGGCTTTAGCAATCAGCCCCAGCATTTT
CASRMTGFSNQPQHF
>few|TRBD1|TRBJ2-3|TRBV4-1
TGCGCCAGCAGTCGGACAGGAGGTAGCACAGATACGCAGTATTTT
CASSRTGGSTDTQYF
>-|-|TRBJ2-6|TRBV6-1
TGTGCCAGCAGTGAAGAGGACAGAACTGGGGCCAACGTCCTGACTTTC
CASSEEDRTGANVLTF
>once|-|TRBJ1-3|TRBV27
TGTGCCAGCAGTTTAGGGGTGGGGCCCGCGTCTGGAAACACCATATATTTT
CASSLGVGPASGNTIYF
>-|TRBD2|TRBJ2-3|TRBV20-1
TGCAGTGCCCCCCGGGCTAGCGGCCCGGCAGATACGCAGTATTTT
CSAPRASGPADTQYF
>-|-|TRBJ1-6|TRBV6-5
TGTGCCAGGGGCTTGGGTTGGCGATTAGGTAATTCACCCCTCCACTTT
CARGLGWRLGNSPLHF
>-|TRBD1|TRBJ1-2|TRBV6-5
TGTGCCAGCAGCTTTACAGGGGGCGGCTATGGCTACACCTTC
CASSFTGGGYGYTF
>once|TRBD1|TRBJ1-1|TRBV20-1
TGCAGTGCTCATCCCGTGAGACAGGGGACGAACACTGAAGCTTTCTTT
CSAHPVRQGTNTEAFF
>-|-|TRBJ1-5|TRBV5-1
TGCGCCACCAGACCGGGCCCCGGAGAGAATCAGCCCCAGCATTTT
CATRPGPGENQPQHF
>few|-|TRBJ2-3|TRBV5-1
TGCGCCAGCAGCCGAGGGGCGGCGGAGGATACGCAGTATTTT
CASSRGAAEDTQYF
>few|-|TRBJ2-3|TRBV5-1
TGCGCCAGCAGCTCTGGAGCAGGGAGGACCTTGGATACGCAGTATTTT
CASSSGAGRTLDTQYF
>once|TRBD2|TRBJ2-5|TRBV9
TGTGCCGGCAGCGTAGGGGTGACTAGCGGGGAGACCCAGTACTTC
CAGSVGVTSGETQYF
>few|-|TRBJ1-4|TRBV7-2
TGTGCCAGCAGTTTGGTATCTGAAAAACTGTTTTTT
CASSLVSEKLFF
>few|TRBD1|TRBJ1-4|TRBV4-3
TGCGCCAGCAGCCAAGAGTTTTTGACAGGGACTAATGAAAAACTGTTTTTT
CASSQEFLTGTNEKLFF
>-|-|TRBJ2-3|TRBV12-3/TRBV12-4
TGTGCCAGCCGTGCTGGGGTTGGTTCAGATACGCAGTATTTT
CASRAGVGSDTQYF
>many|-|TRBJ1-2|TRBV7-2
TGTGCCAGCAGCTTACGGTTAGACTATGGCTACACCTTC
CASSLRLDYGYTF
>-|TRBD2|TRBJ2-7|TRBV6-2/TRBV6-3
TGTGCCAGCAGTTACTCGGGGCTCCTAGCGGGCTACGAGCAGTACTTC
CASSYSGLLAGYEQYF
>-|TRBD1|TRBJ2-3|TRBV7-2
TGTGCCAGCAGCCCCCCCGGACAGGTCGGCACAGATACGCAGTATTTT
CASSPPGQVGTDTQYF
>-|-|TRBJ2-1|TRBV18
TGTGCCAGCTCACCAACAGACTCCCGGCAGCAGTTCTTC
CASSPTDSRQQFF
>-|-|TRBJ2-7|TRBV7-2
TGTGCCAGCAGCTTAGCCGGTGGTGACAGCTCCTACGAGCAGTACTTC
CASSLAGGDSSYEQYF
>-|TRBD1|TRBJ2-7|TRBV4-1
TGCGCCAGCAGCCGGGATCCGGGACAGATCTACAATGAGCAGTACTTC
CASSRDPGQIYNEQYF
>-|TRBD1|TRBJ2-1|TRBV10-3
TGTGCCATCAGTGACCGACAGGGGGCTTACAATGAGCAGTTCTTC
CAISDRQGAYNEQFF
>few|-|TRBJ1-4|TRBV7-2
TGTGCCAGCAGCTTATACACAACTAATGAAAAACTGTTTTTT
CASSLYTTNEKLFF
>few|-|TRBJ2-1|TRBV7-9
TGTGCCAGCAGCCCCTTGGGTAGGCGGGGAAGTGCGGATGAGCAGTTCTTC
CASSPLGRRGSADEQFF
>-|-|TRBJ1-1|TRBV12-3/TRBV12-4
TGTGCCAGCAGTAGGGCAGGGAATTACATAGGGAACACTGAAGCTTTCTTT
CASSRAGNYIGNTEAFF
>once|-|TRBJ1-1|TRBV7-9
TGTGCCAGCAGCCCTTCCGGACGGACGAACACTGAAGCTTTCTTT
CASSPSGRTNTEAFF
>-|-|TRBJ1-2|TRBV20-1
TGCAGTGCTAGAGACACCCGGGTGGGCTATGGCTACACCTTC
CSARDTRVGYGYTF
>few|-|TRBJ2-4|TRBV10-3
TGTGCCATCAGTGGAGGAGGGGCGAGACAAAACATTCAGTACTTC
CAISGGGARQNIQYF
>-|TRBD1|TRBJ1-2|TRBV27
TGTGCCAGCAGTTTCAGGACAGGGACAAGGGATGGCTACACCTTC
CASSFRTGTRDGYTF
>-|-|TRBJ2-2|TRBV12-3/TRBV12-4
TGTGCCTCAAGGGGGAGTTCGGACACCGGGGAGCTGTTTTTT
CASRGSSDTGELFF
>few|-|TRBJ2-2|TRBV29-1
TGCAGCGTTGGTGAAACCGGGGAGCTGTTTTTT
CSVGETGELFF
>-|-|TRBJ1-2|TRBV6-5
TGTGCCAGCAGTTACACCGATACAGGGTCGGACGGCTACACCTTC
CASSYTDTGSDGYTF
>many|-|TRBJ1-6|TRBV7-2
TGTGCCAGCAGTCAAGAAAGCTCCTATAATTCACCCCTCCACTTT
CASSQESSYNSPLHF
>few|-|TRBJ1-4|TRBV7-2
TGTGCCAGCAGCTTAGTCCTGGGCAGGGGAAATGAAAAACTGTTTTTT
CASSLVLGRGNEKLFF
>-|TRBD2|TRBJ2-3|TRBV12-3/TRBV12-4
TGTGCCAGCAGCCACGAAGTACTAGCGGGGGGAGGTGGAGATACGCAGTATTTT
CASSHEVLAGGGGDTQYF
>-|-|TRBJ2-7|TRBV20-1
TGCAGTGCTAGTGATAGCGGACCTTACGAGCAGTACTTC
CSASDSGPYEQYF
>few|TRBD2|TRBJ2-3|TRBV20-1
TGCAGTGCTCCTAGGACTAGCGGGGGGACAGATACGCAGTATTTT
CSAPRTSGGTDTQYF
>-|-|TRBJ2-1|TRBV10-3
TGTGCCATCAAATTTGGCAGGGTTTACAATGAGCAGTTCTTC
CAIKFGRVYNEQFF
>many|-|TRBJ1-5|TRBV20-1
TGCAGTGCTAGAGATCCCCTGAATAGCAATCAGCCCCAGCATTTT
CSARDPLNSNQPQHF
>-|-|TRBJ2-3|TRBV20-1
TGCAGTGCTAGTAAAGGGGGGAGCACAGATACGCAGTATTTT
CSASKGGSTDTQYF
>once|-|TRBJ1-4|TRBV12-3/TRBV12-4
TGTGCCAGCAGCCCCTTCAAGGCGGAAAAACTGTTTTTT
CASSPFKAEKLFF
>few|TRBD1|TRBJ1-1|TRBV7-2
TGTGCCAGCAGCCCACCAGGGACAGGGGGCGTAAGCACTGAAGCTTTCTTT
CASSPPGTGGVSTEAFF
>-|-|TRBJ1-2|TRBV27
TGTGCCACTATGCCGGGGCCTGGGTGGTATGGCTACACCTTC
CATMPGPGWYGYTF
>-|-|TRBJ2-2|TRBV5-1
TGCGCCAGCAGCGGGACGGACAACACCGGGGAGCTGTTTTTT
CASSGTDNTGELFF
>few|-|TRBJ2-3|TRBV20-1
TGCAGTGCTAGGGGTCCTTACAGTGGAGATACGCAGTATTTT
CSARGPYSGDTQYF
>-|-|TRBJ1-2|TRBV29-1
TGCAGCGCCCCAGACCGGGGTGGCTACACCTTC
CSAPDRGGYTF
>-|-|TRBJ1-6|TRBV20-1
TGCAGTGCTCTCCGCGGGGGGAGCTCCGATTCACCCCTCCACTTT
CSALRGGSSDSPLHF
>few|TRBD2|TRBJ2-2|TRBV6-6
TGTGCCAGCAGTTACCGGGGGGGGAACACCGGGGAGCTGTTTTTT
CASSYRGGNTGELFF
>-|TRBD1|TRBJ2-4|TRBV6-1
TGTGCCAGCAGCGAATGGGGCAGGGGGCTAGCTTTAAACATTCAGTACTTC
CASSEWGRGLALNIQYF
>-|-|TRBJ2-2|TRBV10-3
TGTGCCATCAGTGACCCAACAGGGTACTACACCGGGGAGCTGTTTTTT
CAISDPTGYYTGELFF
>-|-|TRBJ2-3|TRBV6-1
TGTGCCAGCAGTCCCATCCAACGCACAGATACGCAGTATTTT
CASSPIQRTDTQYF
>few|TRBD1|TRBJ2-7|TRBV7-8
TGTGCCAGCAGCTTAGGGACAGGGCCTACCTACGAGCAGTACTTC
CASSLGTGPTYEQYF
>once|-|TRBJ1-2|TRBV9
TGTGCCAGCAGCGGAACGGGCAGCTTCAACTATGGCTACACCTTC
CASSGTGSFNYGYTF
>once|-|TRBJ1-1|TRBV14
TGTGCCAGCAGCCAAGATAAGGGAAGAGGGTTCCCTCAAGCTTTCTTT
CASSQDKGRGFPQAFF